The subject of this entry is one T cell receptor (beta chain). Its matching antigen is unknown. Then a second PCR, running roughly 7 to 12 cycles, was carried out with a sample-barcoded 5' primer and a J-beta primer mix. A template-switch adaptor containing 12 random nucleotides labeled each cDNA molecule. One entry per CDR3 protein, called by TCRdb with MiXCR from the 5' RACE reads. The data contain more than 800,000 distinct CDR3 sequences, 40% to 45% of them singletons. The source of the sample is a study of blood T cells in healthy people across ages. The CDR3 is made up of 16 amino acids. After removal of 2 bases from V and 9 bases from J, the junction contained 8 bases not matched to a gene. Germline V gene lookup returns CDR1 SGHVS and CDR2 FNYEAQ. Regarding the study as a whole: Since the PBMCs were unsorted, naive and antigen-experienced cells could not be conclusively compared.

The donors, all healthy, were Caucasians living in Russia, aged roughly 6 to 100. The rearrangement joins TRBV7-6 to TRBJ2-1, with 12 bases that match TRBD2. The clonotype originates from a woman aged 60-70 years in good health. Sequencing used blood. CDR3 in amino acids: CASSLKELAGGGEQFF. The CDR3 DNA is TGTGCCAGCAGCTTAAAGGAACTAGCGGGAGGCGGTGAGCAGTTCTTC.